These T cell receptor beta chains were read from a single sample in a study of cytomegalovirus exposure and HLA in healthy donors. Assay used: immunoSEQ multiplex PCR; TCRdb lists only in-frame clones, some missing. The data contain roughly 150,000 clones, roughly four fifths of them seen just once; the ten biggest clones take up approximately 1%. Sequencing was carried out using PBMCs. These TCRs come from a middle-aged woman in good health and CMV-seronegative. Each CDR3 is given with its conserved first and last residue. A D gene is named only where the DNA matches it firmly. Size values are once, few and many counts, or a class for expanded clones, and some rows have none.

d_call | clone_size | j_call | v_call | cdr3_aa | cdr3_nt
. | . | TRBJ1-2 | TRBV29-1 | CSVSQDSRSGYTF | TGCAGCGTTTCTCAGGACAGCAGGAGTGGCTACACCTTC
. | . | TRBJ1-3 | TRBV15 | CATSRGGRGNTIYF | TGTGCCACCAGCAGAGGAGGGAGAGGAAACACCATATATTTT
TRBD1 | . | TRBJ1-1 | TRBV25-1 | CASSVGQGTEAFF | TGTGCCAGCAGTGTAGGACAGGGTACTGAAGCTTTCTTT
TRBD2 | . | TRBJ2-3 | TRBV13 | CASSLPSGPTDTQYF | TGTGCCAGCAGCTTACCTAGCGGACCCACAGATACGCAGTATTTT
. | . | TRBJ1-5 | TRBV5-6 | CASSSGHLRNQPQHF | TGTGCCAGCAGCTCCGGACACCTGCGCAATCAGCCCCAGCATTTT
TRBD1 | . | TRBJ1-1 | TRBV10-3 | CAISESSGTGIKNTEAFF | TGTGCCATCAGTGAGTCGAGTGGGACAGGGATTAAGAACACTGAAGCTTTCTTT
. | . | TRBJ1-1 | TRBV5-1 | CASRKEPLNTEAFF | TGCGCCAGCCGCAAAGAGCCGTTGAACACTGAAGCTTTCTTT
TRBD1 | . | TRBJ1-2 | TRBV5-1 | CASSLAGSRGQGYTF | TGCGCCAGCAGCTTGGCCGGGAGCAGGGGGCAAGGCTACACCTTC
TRBD2 | . | TRBJ2-3 | TRBV2 | CASSTGLAGGADTQYF | TGTGCCAGCAGCACCGGACTAGCGGGAGGAGCAGATACGCAGTATTTT
. | . | TRBJ1-1 | TRBV11-3 | CASSYPGGAFF | TGTGCCAGCAGCTACCCAGGAGGAGCTTTCTTT
. | few | TRBJ2-1 | TRBV6-1 | CASSPRKGENNEQFF | TGTGCCAGCAGCCCCAGGAAGGGAGAAAACAATGAGCAGTTCTTC
. | . | TRBJ2-7 | TRBV25-1 | CASRSSDEQYF | TGTGCCAGCAGGAGTTCGGACGAGCAGTACTTC
. | . | TRBJ2-5 | TRBV19 | CASSPPRGRADKMETQYF | TGTGCCAGTAGTCCCCCTAGGGGGAGGGCCGATAAGATGGAGACCCAGTACTTC
. | . | TRBJ2-2 | TRBV5-1 | CASKGVLGTQPTGELFF | TGCGCCAGCAAGGGGGTCTTGGGGACACAACCAACCGGGGAGCTGTTTTTT
. | once | TRBJ2-5 | TRBV5-4 | CASSLLGWETQYF | TGTGCCAGCAGCTTGCTCGGGTGGGAGACCCAGTACTTC
. | few | TRBJ1-3 | TRBV7-9 | CASFLGLAEFGNTIYF | TGTGCCAGCTTCTTGGGTCTCGCGGAGTTCGGAAACACCATATATTTT
. | once | TRBJ2-3 | TRBV4-1 | CASSQDVSGKADTQYF | TGCGCCAGCAGCCAAGACGTTAGCGGCAAAGCAGATACGCAGTATTTT
. | few | TRBJ1-2 | TRBV27 | CASSRQGGSDGYTF | TGTGCCAGCAGTCGCCAGGGAGGCAGCGATGGCTACACCTTC
. | . | TRBJ2-3 | TRBV5-1 | CASSPEGQSTDTQYF | TGCGCCAGCAGCCCTGAAGGACAGAGCACAGATACGCAGTATTTT
. | . | TRBJ2-3 | TRBV11-3 | CASSLDLSGQYF | TGTGCCAGCAGCTTAGACCTTAGTGGGCAGTATTTT
. | . | TRBJ2-7 | TRBV19 | CASSITGQLGYEQYF | TGTGCCAGTAGTATAACAGGGCAGTTGGGGTACGAGCAGTACTTC
TRBD2 | . | TRBJ2-5 | TRBV5-1 | CASSPWGGQETQYF | TGCGCCAGCAGCCCCTGGGGGGGCCAAGAGACCCAGTACTTC
TRBD2 | . | TRBJ2-1 | TRBV27 | CASSYFGRATGNEQFF | TGTGCCAGCAGTTATTTCGGGAGGGCCACAGGTAATGAGCAGTTCTTC
. | . | TRBJ1-1 | TRBV15 | CATSRNREGTEAFF | TGTGCCACCAGCAGAAACAGGGAGGGCACTGAAGCTTTCTTT
TRBD2 | . | TRBJ2-1 | TRBV7-8 | CASSSREGDYNEQFF | TGTGCCAGCAGCTCTCGGGAGGGGGACTACAATGAGCAGTTCTTC
TRBD2 | . | TRBJ2-7 | TRBV29-1 | CSVLRSGMYEQYF | TGCAGCGTCTTACGTAGCGGGATGTACGAGCAGTACTTC
TRBD1 | . | TRBJ2-7 | TRBV29-1 | CSVGDRGFPYEQYF | TGCAGCGTTGGGGACAGGGGGTTTCCCTACGAGCAGTACTTC
TRBD1 | . | TRBJ1-1 | TRBV7-7 | CASSDGRDREAFF | TGTGCTAGCAGCGATGGCCGGGACAGGGAAGCTTTCTTT
. | . | TRBJ1-5 | TRBV27 | CASSLSWGGDQPQHF | TGTGCCAGCAGTTTATCCTGGGGAGGCGATCAGCCCCAGCATTTT
TRBD2 | . | TRBJ2-6 | TRBV27 | CASSLSSGIAGSGANVLTF | TGTGCCAGCAGTTTATCGTCTGGGATAGCGGGGAGTGGGGCCAACGTCCTGACTTTC
. | . | TRBJ1-1 | TRBV11-3 | CASSSDRHTEAFF | TGTGCCAGCAGCTCCGACAGGCACACTGAAGCTTTCTTT
. | once | TRBJ2-7 | TRBV6-5 | CASTVGPGVVYEQYF | .
TRBD1 | once | TRBJ2-2 | TRBV19 | CASSPRDRGRRAGELFF | TGTGCCAGTAGTCCCCGGGACAGGGGGAGAAGAGCCGGGGAGCTGTTTTTT
. | . | TRBJ2-1 | TRBV30 | CAWSVRDEQFF | TGTGCCTGGAGTGTACGGGATGAGCAGTTCTTC
TRBD2 | . | TRBJ2-7 | TRBV7-9 | CASSPSGRAYEQYF | TGTGCCAGCAGCCCTAGCGGGAGGGCTTACGAGCAGTACTTC
. | . | TRBJ1-1 | TRBV5-6 | CASSRGGGNTEAFF | TGTGCCAGCAGCCGGGGGGGAGGAAACACTGAAGCTTTCTTT
TRBD2 | . | TRBJ2-5 | TRBV30 | CAWSPGGGLAVTQYF | TGTGCCTGGAGTCCCGGGGGGGGACTAGCGGTGACCCAGTACTTC
. | . | TRBJ2-3 | TRBV6-5 | CASSLLSTDTQYF | TGTGCCAGCTCCCTTTTAAGCACGGATACGCAGTATTTT
. | . | TRBJ1-1 | TRBV19 | CASINLNTEAFF | TGTGCCAGTATTAACTTGAACACTGAAGCTTTCTTT
TRBD1 | . | TRBJ1-1 | TRBV27 | CASSRDRANTEAFF | TGTGCCAGCAGTAGGGACAGAGCGAACACTGAAGCTTTCTTT